The source of this TCR beta chain is a study of T cells in Graves' hyperthyroidism and ophthalmopathy. Study findings and constraints: Before onset, by a median of around 6.4 months, the model predicted ophthalmopathy. Also found in blood were most expanded thyroid clonotypes above 0.001.

Between the trimmed V and J ends, which lost 6 bases and 0 bases, there was a span of 17 bases. The CDR3 spans 16 residues. This clonotype was recorded at least ten times. Its antigen is as yet unknown. RNA transcripts provided the source from which TCR beta CDR3 regions were amplified. A set of HTBI primers served as the primers for a first-round RT-PCR of the TCR CDR3. TCRdb re-analysed the multiplex PCR reads in MiXCR, keeping a single row per CDR3 protein. The table has roughly 420,000 distinct CDR3 sequences, 15% to 17% seen once. Researchers defined stable Graves' hyperthyroidism as no ophthalmopathy progression within 18 months. Hyperthyroidism was newly diagnosed in patients aged 18 to 65 (duration under 2 months).

The sample comprised blood. V usage is TRBV12-3 or TRBV12-4 and J usage is TRBJ2-5, with D perhaps TRBD2 (6 bases). The clonotype was recovered from a young woman with Graves' hyperthyroidism. The CDR3 sequence: CASSAGTLMYQETQYF. The CDR3 nucleotides read TGTGCCAGCAGCGCCGGGACTCTCATGTACCAAGAGACCCAGTACTTC.